The clone carrying this T cell receptor (beta chain) was recorded only once. With a much larger clone just one base away, this may be a read error. The sample is drawn from a study of immune heterogeneity within non-small cell lung tumors. V lost 1 base to trimming and J lost 10 bases, with 16 bases between them. The germline gives CDR1 SGHTA, CDR2 FQGNSA. CDR3 length equals 15 residues. It was with 32 V and 13 J primers that multiplex PCR amplified TCR beta CDR3. TCRdb analysed the multiplex PCR reads with MiXCR anew, one entry per CDR3 protein. The data show about 22,000 distinct CDR3 sequences, around 30% seen once. Template input was genomic DNA from bulk tumor (around 640 ng per sample). The authors collected several far-apart biopsies from each primary tumor during surgery. Samples came from untreated patients having curative surgery for newly diagnosed non-small cell lung cancer. The study drew donors from newly diagnosed non-small cell lung cancer patients having surgery with curative intent.

The chain uses TRBV7-2 and TRBJ1-4, with unresolved D. Sequencing was done on a sample of lung tumor tissue. This TCR was recovered from a man between 40 and 49 years old with non-small cell lung cancer. The CDR3 is CASSLVTTNRGKLFF. The CDR3 bases are TGTGCCAGCAGCTTAGTGACAACCAATCGGGGAAAACTGTTTTTT.